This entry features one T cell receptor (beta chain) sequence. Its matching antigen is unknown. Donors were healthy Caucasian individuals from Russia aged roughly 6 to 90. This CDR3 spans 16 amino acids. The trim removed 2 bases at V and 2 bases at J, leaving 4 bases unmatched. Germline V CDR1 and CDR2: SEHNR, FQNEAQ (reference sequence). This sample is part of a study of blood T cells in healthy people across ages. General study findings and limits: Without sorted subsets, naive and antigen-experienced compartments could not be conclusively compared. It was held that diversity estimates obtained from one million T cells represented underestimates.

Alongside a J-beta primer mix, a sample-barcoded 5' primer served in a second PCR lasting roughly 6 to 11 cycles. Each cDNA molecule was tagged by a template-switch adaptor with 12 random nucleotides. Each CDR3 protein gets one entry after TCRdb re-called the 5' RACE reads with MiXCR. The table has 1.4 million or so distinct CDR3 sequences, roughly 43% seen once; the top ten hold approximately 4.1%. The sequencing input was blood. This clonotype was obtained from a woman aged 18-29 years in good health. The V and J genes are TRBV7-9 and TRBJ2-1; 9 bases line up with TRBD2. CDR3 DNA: TGTGCCAGCAGCTTAAAGGCGGGAGGGCCCTACAATGAGCAGTTCTTC. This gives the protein CASSLKAGGPYNEQFF.